Described below is a single TCR beta chain sequence and its context. Its target is unknown. The protocol was immunoSEQ multiplex PCR, while the TCRdb copy is restricted to in-frame clones and leaves out a portion. The sample carries approximately 150,000 clones, 84% recorded once. The data originate from a study of cytotoxic CD8 clonotypes in ibrutinib-treated CLL. Study as a whole: Overall, some 25 responses were partial and 2 complete; following median approximately 65 months, around 15 patients stayed remitted and approximately 12 progressed. Findings and limits, study-wide: Clonality increased at ibrutinib response, then returned toward baseline at progression. Baseline values of clonality outstripped age-matched healthy donors and followed circulating CD8+ T-cell counts.

In germline, CDR1 is MDHEN, CDR2 SYDVKM. J lost 0 bases, V lost 9 bases, and 8 bases had no gene match. This CDR3 spans 15 amino acids. This sequence was found in a human donor with chronic lymphocytic leukemia. This sequence joins TRBV28 and TRBJ2-1; 7 bases align to TRBD2. The specimen was PBMCs, collected after 24 months of ibrutinib treatment. CDR3 sequence (DNA): TGTGCCAGTCGGAGACTAGCCCCCTCCTACAATGAGCAGTTCTTC. Amino acid sequence: CASRRLAPSYNEQFF.